The rows below give T cell receptor beta chains drawn from one sample of a study of blood T cell repertoires in COVID-19. Here immunoSEQ multiplex PCR was the method, and the copy in TCRdb shows in-frame clones only, minus some. The repertoire holds 180,000 or so clones, with 82% as singletons. The sample consisted of peripheral blood. The receptors come from a woman between 70 and 85 years old with acute or convalescent COVID-19. Each CDR3 is given with its conserved first and last residue. The order of the fields is V gene, clone size, J gene, D gene, CDR3 DNA, CDR3 protein. D genes are given only for firm matches. The listing skips clone size in some rows; elsewhere it reads once, few, many or a size class.

V: TRBV4-2; size: few; J: TRBJ2-7; D: NA; DNA: TGTGCCAGCAGCCAAGAGTCCCACGACAGCTACGAGCAGTACTTC; CDR3: CASSQESHDSYEQYF
V: TRBV4-2; size: NA; J: TRBJ2-7; D: TRBD2; DNA: TGTGCCAGCAGCCAAGAACCAGCGGGAGGGGTCTACGAGCAGTACTTC; CDR3: CASSQEPAGGVYEQYF
V: TRBV15; size: NA; J: TRBJ1-5; D: TRBD1; DNA: TGTGCCACCAGCAGGGGTCCGGGACAGGGAAGCAATCAGCCCCAGCATTTT; CDR3: CATSRGPGQGSNQPQHF
V: TRBV6-1; size: NA; J: TRBJ1-6; D: TRBD1; DNA: TGTGCCAGCAGTGAAAACAGGGGTAATTCACCCCTCCACTTT; CDR3: CASSENRGNSPLHF
V: TRBV19; size: NA; J: TRBJ2-3; D: NA; DNA: TGTGCCAGTAGTATAGGAGCAGGGCCAGATACGCAGTATTTT; CDR3: CASSIGAGPDTQYF
V: TRBV30; size: once; J: TRBJ1-4; D: NA; DNA: TGTGCCTGGAGTGTACCGGGAAATGAAAAACTGTTTTTT; CDR3: CAWSVPGNEKLFF
V: TRBV28; size: NA; J: TRBJ1-5; D: TRBD1; DNA: TGTGCCAGCAGTTTATGGTCGGACAGGGTAGATCAGCCCCAGCATTTT; CDR3: CASSLWSDRVDQPQHF
V: TRBV20-1; size: NA; J: TRBJ1-6; D: NA; DNA: TGCAGTGCTAGTCGTCGCAGTCTCCATTCACCCCTCCACTTT; CDR3: CSASRRSLHSPLHF
V: TRBV28; size: NA; J: TRBJ2-2; D: NA; DNA: TGTGCCATCTGGGGCCCCAATCCTAACACCGGGGAGCTGTTTTTT; CDR3: CAIWGPNPNTGELFF
V: TRBV19; size: NA; J: TRBJ1-5; D: NA; DNA: TGTGCCAGTAGTATACAGGGACATTATAGCAATCAGCCCCAGCATTTT; CDR3: CASSIQGHYSNQPQHF
V: TRBV24-1; size: NA; J: TRBJ2-3; D: TRBD1; DNA: TGTGCCACCAGTGAGACAGGGGGCACAGATACGCAGTATTTT; CDR3: CATSETGGTDTQYF
V: TRBV10-3; size: NA; J: TRBJ1-1; D: TRBD1; DNA: TGTGCCATCAGAGGCGGGACAGAAACTGAAGCTTTCTTT; CDR3: CAIRGGTETEAFF
V: TRBV11-2; size: NA; J: TRBJ1-1; D: NA; DNA: TGTGCCAGCAGCTTCCAAGGGGGACGCCGGAACACTGAAGCTTTCTTT; CDR3: CASSFQGGRRNTEAFF
V: TRBV5-1; size: NA; J: TRBJ2-3; D: TRBD1; DNA: TGCGCCAGCAGCTTGGGCCCGACAGGGTCCACAGATACGCAGTATTTT; CDR3: CASSLGPTGSTDTQYF
V: TRBV5-8; size: NA; J: TRBJ1-4; D: NA; DNA: TGTGCCAGCAGCTTGGGTCCAGCAACTAATGAAAAACTGTTTTTT; CDR3: CASSLGPATNEKLFF
V: TRBV20-1; size: NA; J: TRBJ1-1; D: NA; DNA: TGCAGTGCTAGTCCATACGGGGGGCTTATGAACACTGAAGCTTTCTTT; CDR3: CSASPYGGLMNTEAFF
V: TRBV19; size: NA; J: TRBJ2-1; D: NA; DNA: TGTGCCAGTACCCCAGCAGGGGGAGGATACAATGAGCAGTTCTTC; CDR3: CASTPAGGGYNEQFF
V: TRBV7-2; size: NA; J: TRBJ2-1; D: TRBD2; DNA: TGTGCCAGCAGCTTAGAACTAGCGGGAGTAACTGAGCAGTTCTTC; CDR3: CASSLELAGVTEQFF
V: TRBV28; size: NA; J: TRBJ1-1; D: NA; DNA: TGTGCCAGCAGTTTGGGGCAGGGGAACACTGAAGCTTTCTTT; CDR3: CASSLGQGNTEAFF
V: TRBV9; size: once; J: TRBJ2-3; D: TRBD2; DNA: TGTGCCAGCAGCGCCCCTCACGCGGGAGGGCTCACAGATACGCAGTATTTT; CDR3: CASSAPHAGGLTDTQYF
V: TRBV6-5; size: NA; J: TRBJ2-2; D: TRBD2; DNA: TGTGCCAGCAGTAATAGCGGGGACACCGGGGAGCTGTTTTTT; CDR3: CASSNSGDTGELFF
V: TRBV6-5; size: NA; J: TRBJ1-5; D: NA; DNA: TGTGCCAGCAGTGACTCCCTAGGTGGCAATCAGCCCCAGCATTTT; CDR3: CASSDSLGGNQPQHF
V: TRBV18; size: NA; J: TRBJ1-5; D: NA; DNA: TGTGCCAGCTCACCACCGTCAAGCAATAGCAATCAGCCCCAGCATTTT; CDR3: CASSPPSSNSNQPQHF
V: TRBV2; size: once; J: TRBJ1-3; D: NA; DNA: TGTGCCAGCAGCCCGACAGGCTCTGGAAACACCATATATTTT; CDR3: CASSPTGSGNTIYF
V: TRBV4-3; size: NA; J: TRBJ1-5; D: TRBD1; DNA: TGCGCCAGCAGCCAAGATAGGGGACAGAGTCAGCCCCAGCATTTT; CDR3: CASSQDRGQSQPQHF
V: TRBV30; size: NA; J: TRBJ2-1; D: NA; DNA: TGTGCCTGGAGAGGTAGCAGCTATGAGCAGTTCTTC; CDR3: CAWRGSSYEQFF
V: TRBV5-1; size: NA; J: TRBJ2-1; D: NA; DNA: TGCGCCAGCAGCTTGGTACCAGGTGGTGAGCAGTTCTTC; CDR3: CASSLVPGGEQFF
V: TRBV11-3; size: NA; J: TRBJ2-3; D: NA; DNA: TGTGCCAGCAGCTCGTCTCCTACAGATACGCAGTATTTT; CDR3: CASSSSPTDTQYF
V: TRBV5-1; size: few; J: TRBJ2-5; D: NA; DNA: TGCGCCAGCAGCTTGTCGTCAGGGTTGGAAGAGACCCAGTACTTC; CDR3: CASSLSSGLEETQYF
V: TRBV9; size: NA; J: TRBJ2-2; D: NA; DNA: TGTGCCAGCAGCGTAGAGGGGTCATACACCGGGGAGCTGTTTTTT; CDR3: CASSVEGSYTGELFF
V: TRBV19; size: few; J: TRBJ2-3; D: NA; DNA: TGTGCCAGTAGTATAGAGGCGGGGACCGACACCGATACGCAGTATTTT; CDR3: CASSIEAGTDTDTQYF
V: TRBV6-4; size: NA; J: TRBJ2-1; D: NA; DNA: TGTGCCAGCAGTTCGATACTAGGGGAGCAGTTCTTC; CDR3: CASSSILGEQFF
V: TRBV3-1/TRBV3-2; size: NA; J: TRBJ2-7; D: TRBD2; DNA: TGTGCCAGCAGCCAGGAAGGGACTACTCCCTACGAGCAGTACTTC; CDR3: CASSQEGTTPYEQYF
V: TRBV28; size: NA; J: TRBJ1-5; D: NA; DNA: TGTGCCAGCAGTTTGTCACAGGTTAACCCTCAGCCCCAGCATTTT; CDR3: CASSLSQVNPQPQHF
V: TRBV19; size: NA; J: TRBJ1-6; D: TRBD1; DNA: TGTGCCAGTAGTATGCAGGGGGCTGGGACCCTCCACTTT; CDR3: CASSMQGAGTLHF
V: TRBV4-3; size: NA; J: TRBJ1-3; D: NA; DNA: TGCGCCAGCAGCCAAGGTTTCGGGGAGGGAAACACCATATATTTT; CDR3: CASSQGFGEGNTIYF
V: TRBV5-6; size: NA; J: TRBJ1-1; D: TRBD1; DNA: TGTGCCAGCAGCCAACGACAGGGGGGCGGCGCCACTGAAGCTTTCTTT; CDR3: CASSQRQGGGATEAFF
V: TRBV18; size: NA; J: TRBJ2-7; D: TRBD2; DNA: TGTGCCAGCTCACCGGGACTAGCGGGAGTGTACGAGCAGTACTTC; CDR3: CASSPGLAGVYEQYF
V: TRBV3-1/TRBV3-2; size: NA; J: TRBJ2-2; D: NA; DNA: TGTGCCAGCAGCGGGACTGTAGGCGGGGAGCTGTTTTTT; CDR3: CASSGTVGGELFF
V: TRBV18; size: NA; J: TRBJ2-3; D: NA; DNA: TGTGCCAGCTCACCCCCTAGCACAGATACGCAGTATTTT; CDR3: CASSPPSTDTQYF
V: TRBV5-1; size: once; J: TRBJ1-1; D: TRBD1; DNA: TGCGCCAGCAGGGGACAGGGGGCCCCACTTCTTATGAACACTGAAGCTTTCTTT; CDR3: CASRGQGAPLLMNTEAFF
V: TRBV6-6; size: NA; J: TRBJ1-6; D: NA; DNA: TGTGCCAGCATAGACACCTATTTAAATTCACCCCTCCACTTT; CDR3: CASIDTYLNSPLHF
V: TRBV5-6; size: NA; J: TRBJ2-7; D: TRBD2; DNA: TGTGCCAGCAGCTTAGGAGCGGGGGGTATCTACGAGCAGTACTTC; CDR3: CASSLGAGGIYEQYF
V: TRBV2; size: NA; J: TRBJ2-1; D: NA; DNA: TGTGCCAGCGGAAATTCTAGGGGCAATGAGCAGTTCTTC; CDR3: CASGNSRGNEQFF
V: TRBV6-5; size: NA; J: TRBJ2-7; D: TRBD2; DNA: TGTGCCGTTAGCGGGGCCTCGTACGAGCAGTACTTC; CDR3: CAVSGASYEQYF
V: TRBV19; size: NA; J: TRBJ1-2; D: TRBD1; DNA: TGTGCCAGTAGTCCAGGACAGGGGGCGGGCTACACCTTC; CDR3: CASSPGQGAGYTF
V: TRBV5-1; size: NA; J: TRBJ1-2; D: NA; DNA: TGCGCCAGCAGCTTGGATGGGGGCGAGAGCTATGGCTACACCTTC; CDR3: CASSLDGGESYGYTF
V: TRBV19; size: NA; J: TRBJ1-1; D: NA; DNA: TGTGCCAGTAGTAGCATCAGGTTGGCGGGATTGCGGACTGAAGCTTTCTTT; CDR3: CASSSIRLAGLRTEAFF
V: TRBV5-4; size: NA; J: TRBJ2-1; D: NA; DNA: TGTGCCAGCAGCTTGAAGAGGTCGGTGGGCAATGAGCAGTTCTTC; CDR3: CASSLKRSVGNEQFF
V: TRBV6-2/TRBV6-3; size: NA; J: TRBJ2-2; D: TRBD1; DNA: TGTGCCAGCAGCCGAGGGGACAGGGTCACCGGGGAGCTGTTTTTT; CDR3: CASSRGDRVTGELFF
V: TRBV24-1; size: NA; J: TRBJ1-1; D: NA; DNA: TGTGCCACCGGAGGAGTGAACACTGAAGCTTTCTTT; CDR3: CATGGVNTEAFF
V: TRBV5-1; size: few; J: TRBJ2-2; D: NA; DNA: TGCGCCAGCAGCATCTCCCGGGGCACCGGGGAGCTGTTTTTT; CDR3: CASSISRGTGELFF
V: TRBV2; size: few; J: TRBJ2-5; D: TRBD1; DNA: TGTGCCAGCAGTGGAGGGACAGGGGTGGAGACCCAGTACTTC; CDR3: CASSGGTGVETQYF
V: TRBV5-6; size: NA; J: TRBJ1-4; D: NA; DNA: TGTGCCAGCAGCCTAGGGGACTTTAATGAAAAACTGTTTTTT; CDR3: CASSLGDFNEKLFF